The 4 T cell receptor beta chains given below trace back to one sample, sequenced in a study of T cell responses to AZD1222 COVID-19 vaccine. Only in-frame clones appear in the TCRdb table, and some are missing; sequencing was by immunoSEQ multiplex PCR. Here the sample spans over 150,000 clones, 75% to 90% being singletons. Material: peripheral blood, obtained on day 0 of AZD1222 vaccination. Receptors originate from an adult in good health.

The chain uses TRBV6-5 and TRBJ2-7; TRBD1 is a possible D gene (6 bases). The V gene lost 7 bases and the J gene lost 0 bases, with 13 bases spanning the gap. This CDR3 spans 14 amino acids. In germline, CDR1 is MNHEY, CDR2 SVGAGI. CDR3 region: CASNRQGYSYEQYV. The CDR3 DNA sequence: TGTGCCAGCAACCGTCAGGGGTACTCCTACGAGCAGTACGTC.

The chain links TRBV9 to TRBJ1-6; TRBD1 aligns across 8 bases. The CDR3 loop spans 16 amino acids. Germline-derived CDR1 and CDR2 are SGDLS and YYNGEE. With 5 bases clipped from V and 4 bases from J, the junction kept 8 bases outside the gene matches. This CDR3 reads CASRSGTGDYNSPLHF. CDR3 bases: TGTGCCAGCAGAAGCGGGACAGGAGATTATAATTCACCCCTCCACTTT.

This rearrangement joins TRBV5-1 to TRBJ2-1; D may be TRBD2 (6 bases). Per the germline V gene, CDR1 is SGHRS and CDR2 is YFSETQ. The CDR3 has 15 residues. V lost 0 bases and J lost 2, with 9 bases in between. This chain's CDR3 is CASSLGASAYNEQFF. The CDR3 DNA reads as TGCGCCAGCAGCTTGGGTGCTAGCGCCTACAATGAGCAGTTCTTC. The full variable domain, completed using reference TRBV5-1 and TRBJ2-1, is KAGVTQTPRYLIKTRGQQVTLSCSPISGHRSVSWYQQTPGQGLQFLFEYFSETQRNKGNFPGRFSGRQFSNSRSEMNVSTLELGDSALYLCASSLGASAYNEQFFGPGTRLTVL.

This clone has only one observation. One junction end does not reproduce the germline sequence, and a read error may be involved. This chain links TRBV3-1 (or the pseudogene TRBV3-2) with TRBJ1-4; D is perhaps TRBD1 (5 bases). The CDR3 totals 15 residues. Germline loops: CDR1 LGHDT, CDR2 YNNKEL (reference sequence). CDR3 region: CASSEEQVPNEKLFF. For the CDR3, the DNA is TGTGCCAGCAGCGAAGAACAGGTACCTAATGAAAAACTGTTTTTT.